One sample yielded the 19 T cell receptor beta chains listed below, sequenced in a study of radiotherapy plus CTLA-4 blockade in lung cancer. The data were produced by immunoSEQ multiplex PCR, yet TCRdb's version contains in-frame clones alone and is incomplete. The table lists 43,000 or so clones, roughly four fifths of them singletons. The sample was peripheral blood, taken from a patient treated with radiotherapy plus ipilimumab. The source is a human donor with non-small cell lung cancer who had a complete response to radiotherapy plus ipilimumab.

The rearrangement joins TRBV6-6 to TRBJ1-5; 7 positions match TRBD1. J lost 5 bases, V lost 2 bases, and 3 bases had no gene match. The CDR3 consists of 14 residues. The germline V gene has CDR1 MNHNY and CDR2 SVGAGI (reference sequence). The CDR3 loop is CASSYNRGDQPQHF. DNA for the CDR3: TGTGCCAGCAGTTACAACAGGGGCGATCAGCCCCAGCATTTT.

This chain links TRBV4-3 with TRBJ2-7, with a possible D match to TRBD2 (5 bases). CDR1 and CDR2 (germline): LGHNA, YSLEER. Trimming removed 1 base at V and 0 bases at J, with 10 bases between. The CDR3 totals 15 residues. The CDR3 DNA is TGCGCCAGCAGCCAAGGGACTGCGAGCTCCTACGAGCAGTACTTC. Protein sequence: CASSQGTASSYEQYF.

This chain uses TRBV9 with TRBJ1-6; TRBD1 matches at 8 bases. Germline assignment: CDR1 SGDLS and CDR2 YYNGEE. This CDR3 comprises 15 residues. Trimming removed 5 bases from V and 10 bases from J; junction bases left unmatched: 11. Written as DNA, the CDR3 is TGTGCCAGCAGGCCCGGACAGGGAAGAAACTCACCCCTCCACTTT. Protein sequence: CASRPGQGRNSPLHF.

In this sample, this clone turned up a few times. J is TRBJ2-1 and V is TRBV29-1; 9 bases are shared with TRBD2. Trimming at V came to 4 bases and at J to 4 bases, leaving 8 bases not matched to a gene. The V gene's germline CDR1 is SQVTM and CDR2 ANQGSEA. The CDR3 contains 15 residues. The CDR3 spells CSVGEGLAGYNEQFF. Written as DNA, the CDR3 is TGCAGCGTTGGAGAGGGGCTAGCGGGATACAATGAGCAGTTCTTC.

In this sample, this clone turned up a few times. This chain connects TRBV10-3 to TRBJ2-1, with TRBD2 identical over 9 bases. The CDR3 extends over 14 amino acids. Germline values: CDR1 ENHRY, CDR2 SYGVKD. Trimming took 5 bases from V and 5 from J; bases not matched to a gene: 4. DNA for the CDR3: TGTGCCATCAGTACAGCGGGAGGAAACAATGAGCAGTTCTTC. This encodes CAISTAGGNNEQFF.

The rearrangement links TRBV10-3 to TRBJ1-2; TRBD1 matches at 11 bases. Germline V gene sequence: CDR1 ENHRY, CDR2 SYGVKD. Trimming cost V 6 bases and J 8 bases; bases outside gene matches: 8. The CDR3 length is 14 residues. CDR3 amino acids: CAISRTGGMEGYTF. The CDR3, as DNA: TGTGCCATCAGCCGGACAGGGGGCATGGAGGGCTACACCTTC.

The gene calls are TRBV29-1 and TRBJ2-5, with D unclear. CDR3 length equals 12 residues. The V end lost 4 bases, the J end lost 1 base, and 7 bases lay between the germline ends. Germline V gives CDR1 SQVTM, CDR2 ANQGSEA. CDR3: CSVVLSQETQYF. The CDR3 nucleotides read TGCAGCGTTGTACTGTCCCAAGAGACCCAGTACTTC.

The rearrangement uses TRBV6-1 and TRBJ2-7; D unresolved. The CDR3 is 12 amino acids. Germline lookup yields CDR1 MNHNS and CDR2 SASEGT. Trimming left V 5 bases short and J 5 bases short, with 10 bases between. The CDR3 region is CASSSSWHEQYF. CDR3 sequence (DNA): TGTGCCAGCAGTTCTAGTTGGCACGAGCAGTACTTC.

The chain employs TRBV6-1 and TRBJ1-4; weak D call: TRBD1 (5 bases). Germline V lookup: CDR1 MNHNS, CDR2 SASEGT. There are 14 residues in the CDR3. V gave up 2 bases and J gave up 7 bases, with 11 bases separating them. The CDR3 DNA follows: TGTGCCAGCAGTGAATGGACAACACCTGAAAAACTGTTTTTT. Translated: CASSEWTTPEKLFF.

The rearrangement uses TRBV6-4 and TRBJ2-7, with TRBD1 identical over 11 bases. Germline values: CDR1 MRHNA, CDR2 SNTAGT. With 0 bases clipped from V and 2 bases from J, the junction kept 18 bases outside the gene matches. This CDR3 is 21 amino acids long. CDR3 protein: CASSDSLTRTGGLGSPYEQYF. DNA of the CDR3: TGTGCCAGCAGTGACTCGTTGACTAGGACAGGGGGCCTTGGGTCTCCCTACGAGCAGTACTTC.

J is TRBJ1-1 and V is TRBV10-3, with TRBD1 identical over 7 bases. This CDR3 region has 13 residues. In germline, CDR1 is ENHRY, CDR2 SYGVKD. The V segment lost 4 bases and the J segment 5 bases; nucleotides outside the gene matches: 4. The CDR3 sequence is CAISAQGSTEAFF. The CDR3 DNA reads TGTGCCATCAGTGCACAGGGGAGTACTGAAGCTTTCTTT.

The chain recombines TRBV15 with TRBJ2-2; TRBD2 agrees at 7 bases. CDR3 size: 17 residues. Trimming removed 7 bases from V and 1 base from J; junction bases left unmatched: 12. Germline CDR1 reads LNHNV; CDR2 reads YYDKDF (reference sequence). DNA of the CDR3: TGTGCCACCACCCCCAGCCGGCTAGCGGTGAACACCGGGGAGCTGTTTTTT. It yields the protein CATTPSRLAVNTGELFF.

This chain joins TRBV5-1 and TRBJ1-1, with D unresolved. V shed 2 bases and J shed 4 bases, with 9 bases lying between them. The CDR3 is 13 amino acids. Germline CDR1 SGHRS, CDR2 YFSETQ. CDR3 bases: TGCGCCAGCAGCTTCGGGGAGGGCACTGAAGCTTTCTTT. Translated: CASSFGEGTEAFF.

This clone has only a few counts. This rearrangement joins TRBV7-6 to TRBJ1-2; tentatively, D is TRBD1 (5 bases). Germline V gene sequence: CDR1 SGHVS, CDR2 FNYEAQ. The CDR3 spans 15 residues. The V end was cut by 5 bases, the J end by 4 bases, with 17 bases between. Here the CDR3 DNA reads TGTGCCAGCAGCCCCTGGGGGGACTCGGGCTATGGCTACACCTTC. Translated, it gives CASSPWGDSGYGYTF. Supplemented by reference TRBV7-6 and TRBJ1-2, the full variable domain reads GAGVSQSPRYKVTKRGQDVALRCDPISGHVSLYWYRQALGQGPEFLTYFNYEAQQDKSGLPNDRFSAERPEGSISTLTIQRTEQRDSAMYRCASSPWGDSGYGYTFGSGTRLTVV.

This rearrangement joins TRBV18 to TRBJ2-7; tentatively, D is TRBD1 (5 bases). Trimming pared 3 bases from V and 1 base from J, leaving 10 bases between. CDR1 KGHSH and CDR2 LQKENI come from the germline V gene. The CDR3 sequence is 14 residues long. In nucleotides, the CDR3 is TGTGCCAGCTCACCTAAGGCAGGGTCCTACGAGCAGTACTTC. This codes for CASSPKAGSYEQYF. Complete variable domain (other parts from reference TRBV18 and TRBJ2-7): NAGVMQNPRHLVRRRGQEARLRCSPMKGHSHVYWYRQLPEEGLKFMVYLQKENIIDESGMPKERFSAEFPKEGPSILRIQQVVRGDSAAYFCASSPKAGSYEQYFGPGTRLTVT.

The chain couples TRBV4-3 to TRBJ2-1; TRBD2 agrees at 8 bases. The V gene end was trimmed by 0 bases and the J gene end by 4 bases; junction bases not matched to a gene: 5. The CDR3 totals 16 residues. Germline V gene sequence: CDR1 LGHNA, CDR2 YSLEER. The CDR3 spells CASSQEERGPYNEQFF. The DNA for the CDR3 is TGCGCCAGCAGCCAAGAGGAGCGGGGGCCATACAATGAGCAGTTCTTC.

This clone was detected once. The chain joins TRBV7-8 to TRBJ2-7; TRBD1 might be the D (6 bases). The CDR3 consists of 16 residues. Germline CDR1 and CDR2: SGHVS and FQNEAQ. V was shortened by 4 bases and J by 3 bases, with 19 bases between the two germline ends. CDR3 in amino acids: CASSYPEGELHYEQYF. The CDR3 region has the DNA TGTGCCAGCAGCTACCCCGAGGGGGAGCTCCACTACGAGCAGTACTTC. The complete variable domain, with remaining parts taken from reference TRBV7-8 and TRBJ2-7, reads GAGVSQSPRYKVAKRGQDVALRCDPISGHVSLFWYQQALGQGPEFLTYFQNEAQLDKSGLPSDRFFAERPEGSVSTLKIQRTQQEDSAVYLCASSYPEGELHYEQYFGPGTRLTVT.

This clone has a handful of counts. The gene calls are TRBV6-1 and TRBJ2-7; D is unclear. There are 13 residues in the CDR3. V was trimmed by 1 base and J by 3 bases, leaving 7 bases between them. Germline CDR1 reads MNHNS; CDR2 reads SASEGT. This CDR3 is CASSEGRNYEQYF. DNA of the CDR3: TGTGCCAGCAGTGAAGGCAGGAACTACGAGCAGTACTTC.

V and J are TRBV27 and TRBJ2-7; 9 bases map to TRBD1. With 5 bases clipped from V and 3 bases from J, the junction kept 2 bases outside the gene matches. Germline V gene sequence: CDR1 MNHEY, CDR2 SMNVEV (reference sequence). The CDR3 runs to 13 residues. CDR3 amino acids: CASSRTGDYEQYF. The CDR3 DNA is TGTGCCAGCAGTCGGACAGGGGACTACGAGCAGTACTTC.